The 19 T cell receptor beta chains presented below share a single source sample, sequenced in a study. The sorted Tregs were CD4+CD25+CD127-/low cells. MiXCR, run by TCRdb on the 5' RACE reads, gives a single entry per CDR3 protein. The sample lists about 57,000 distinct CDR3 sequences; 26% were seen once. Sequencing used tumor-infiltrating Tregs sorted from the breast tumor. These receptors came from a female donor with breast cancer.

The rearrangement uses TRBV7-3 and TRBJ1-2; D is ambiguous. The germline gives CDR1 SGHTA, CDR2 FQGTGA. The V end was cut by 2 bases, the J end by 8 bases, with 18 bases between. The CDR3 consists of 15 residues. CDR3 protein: CASSLLESAPSGYTF. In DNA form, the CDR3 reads TGTGCCAGCAGCTTACTGGAATCGGCCCCATCCGGCTACACCTTC.

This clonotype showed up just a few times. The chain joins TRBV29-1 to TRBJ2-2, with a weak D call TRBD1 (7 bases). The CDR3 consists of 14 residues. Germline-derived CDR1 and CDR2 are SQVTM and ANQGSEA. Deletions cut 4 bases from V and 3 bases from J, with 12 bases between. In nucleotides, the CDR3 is TGCAGCGTTGGGAGGGGGCGCGACACCGGGGAGCTGTTTTTT. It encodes CSVGRGRDTGELFF.

The CDR3 nucleotides read TGTGCCAGCAGTGAAAACATGCGGACAGGCTGGGGACTGAACACTGAAGCTTTCTTT. Protein product: CASSENMRTGWGLNTEAFF. This sequence joins TRBV6-1 and TRBJ1-1, with 7 bases fitting TRBD1. V shed 2 bases and J 0 bases; nucleotides not matched to a gene: 15. Per the germline V gene, CDR1 is MNHNS and CDR2 is SASEGT. This CDR3 is built from 19 residues.

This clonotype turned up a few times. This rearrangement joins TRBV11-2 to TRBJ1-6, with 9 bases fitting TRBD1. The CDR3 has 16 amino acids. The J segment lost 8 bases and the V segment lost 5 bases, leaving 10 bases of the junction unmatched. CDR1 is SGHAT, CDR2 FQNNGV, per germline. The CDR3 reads CASSPGQGGSDSPLHF. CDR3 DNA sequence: TGTGCCAGCAGCCCGGGACAGGGAGGCTCGGATTCACCCCTCCACTTT.

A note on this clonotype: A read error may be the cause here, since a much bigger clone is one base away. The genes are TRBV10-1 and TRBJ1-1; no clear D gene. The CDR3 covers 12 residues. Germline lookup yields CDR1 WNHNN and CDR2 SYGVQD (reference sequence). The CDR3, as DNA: TGCGCCAGCAGTGAGTCGCTGACTGTAGCTTTCTTT. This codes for CASSESLTVAFF.

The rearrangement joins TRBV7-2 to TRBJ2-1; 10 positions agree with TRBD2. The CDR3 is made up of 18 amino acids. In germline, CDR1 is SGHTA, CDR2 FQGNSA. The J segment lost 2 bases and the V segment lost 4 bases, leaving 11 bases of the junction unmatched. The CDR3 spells CASSSKTSLAGAYNEQFF. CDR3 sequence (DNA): TGTGCCAGCAGCTCCAAAACCAGTCTAGCGGGGGCCTACAATGAGCAGTTCTTC.

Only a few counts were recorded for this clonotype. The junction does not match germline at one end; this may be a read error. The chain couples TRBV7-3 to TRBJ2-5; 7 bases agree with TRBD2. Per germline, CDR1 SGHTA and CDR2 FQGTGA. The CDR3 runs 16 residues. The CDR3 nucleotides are TGTGCCAGCAGCTTAAGTGGGGCTAGCGGTGCGGAGACCCTGTACTTC. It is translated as CASSLSGASGAETLYF.

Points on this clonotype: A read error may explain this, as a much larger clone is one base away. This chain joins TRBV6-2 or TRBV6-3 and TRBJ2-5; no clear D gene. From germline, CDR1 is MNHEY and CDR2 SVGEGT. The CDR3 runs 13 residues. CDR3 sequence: CASSNGPKETQHF. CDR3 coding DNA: TGTGCCAGCAGCAACGGACCCAAAGAGACCCAGCACTTC.

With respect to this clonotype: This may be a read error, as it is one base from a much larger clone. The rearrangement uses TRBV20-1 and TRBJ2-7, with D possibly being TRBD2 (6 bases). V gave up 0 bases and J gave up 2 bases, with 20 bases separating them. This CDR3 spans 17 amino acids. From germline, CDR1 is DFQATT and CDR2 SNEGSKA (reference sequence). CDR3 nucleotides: TGCAGTGCTAGAGATTTCAGGGCGGGACCCTTTACCTACGAGCAGTACTTC. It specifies CSARDFRAGPFTYEQYF.

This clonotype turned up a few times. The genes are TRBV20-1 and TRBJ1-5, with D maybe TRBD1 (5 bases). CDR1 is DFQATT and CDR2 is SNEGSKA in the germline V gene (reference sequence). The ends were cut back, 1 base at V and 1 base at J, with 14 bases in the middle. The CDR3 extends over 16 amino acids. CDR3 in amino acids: CSARAARGRSNQPQHF. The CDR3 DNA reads TGCAGTGCTAGAGCAGCCCGGGGGAGGAGCAATCAGCCCCAGCATTTT.

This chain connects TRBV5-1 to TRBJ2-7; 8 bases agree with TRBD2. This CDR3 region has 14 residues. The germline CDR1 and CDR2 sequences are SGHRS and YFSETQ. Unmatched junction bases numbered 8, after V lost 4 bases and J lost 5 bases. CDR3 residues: CASSTQGLADEQYF. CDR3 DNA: TGCGCCAGCAGCACGCAAGGACTAGCAGACGAGCAGTACTTC.

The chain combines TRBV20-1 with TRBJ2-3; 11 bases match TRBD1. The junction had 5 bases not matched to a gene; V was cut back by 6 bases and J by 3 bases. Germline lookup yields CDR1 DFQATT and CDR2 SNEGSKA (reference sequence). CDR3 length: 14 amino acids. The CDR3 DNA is TGCAGTGCCGCCGGGGACAGGGGGACAGATACGCAGTATTTT. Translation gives CSAAGDRGTDTQYF.

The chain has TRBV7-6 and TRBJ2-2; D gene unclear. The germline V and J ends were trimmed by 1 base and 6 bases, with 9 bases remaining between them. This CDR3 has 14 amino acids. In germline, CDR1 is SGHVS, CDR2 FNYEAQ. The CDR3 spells CASSLGSAPGELFF. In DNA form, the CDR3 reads TGTGCCAGCAGCTTAGGGAGCGCCCCCGGGGAGCTGTTTTTT.

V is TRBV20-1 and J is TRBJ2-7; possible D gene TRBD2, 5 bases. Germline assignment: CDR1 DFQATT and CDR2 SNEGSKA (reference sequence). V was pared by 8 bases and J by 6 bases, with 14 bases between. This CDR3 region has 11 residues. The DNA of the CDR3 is TGCAGTACCCCGGAGGACTGCGAGCAGTACTTC. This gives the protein CSTPEDCEQYF.

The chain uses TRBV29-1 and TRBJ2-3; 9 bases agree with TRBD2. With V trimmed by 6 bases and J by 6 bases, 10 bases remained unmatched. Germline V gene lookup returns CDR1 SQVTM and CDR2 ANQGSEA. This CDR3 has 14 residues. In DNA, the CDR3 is TGCAGCGTCAGACTAGCGGCGCCTGGGGATACGCAGTATTTT. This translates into CSVRLAAPGDTQYF.

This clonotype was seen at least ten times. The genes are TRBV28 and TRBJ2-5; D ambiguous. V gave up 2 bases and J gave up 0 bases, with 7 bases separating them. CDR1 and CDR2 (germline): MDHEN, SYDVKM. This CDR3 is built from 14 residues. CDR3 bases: TGTGCCAGCAGTTTAGTGGGCTACCAAGAGACCCAGTACTTC. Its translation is CASSLVGYQETQYF. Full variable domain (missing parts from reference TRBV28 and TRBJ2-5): DVKVTQSSRYLVKRTGEKVFLECVQDMDHENMFWYRQDPGLGLRLIYFSYDVKMKEKGDIPEGYSVSREKKERFSLILESASTNQTSMYLCASSLVGYQETQYFGPGTRLLVL.

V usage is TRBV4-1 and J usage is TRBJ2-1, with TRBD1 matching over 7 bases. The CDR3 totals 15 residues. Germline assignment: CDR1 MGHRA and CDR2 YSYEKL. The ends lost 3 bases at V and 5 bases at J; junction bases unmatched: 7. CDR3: CASSQLDGQDNEQFF. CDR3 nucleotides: TGCGCCAGCAGCCAGCTCGACGGACAGGACAATGAGCAGTTCTTC.

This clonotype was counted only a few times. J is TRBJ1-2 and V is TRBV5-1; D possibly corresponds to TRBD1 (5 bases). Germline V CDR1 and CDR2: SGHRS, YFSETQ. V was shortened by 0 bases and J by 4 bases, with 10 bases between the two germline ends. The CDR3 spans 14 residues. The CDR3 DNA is TGCGCCAGCAGCTTGGGCGACAGTCCCTATGGCTACACCTTC. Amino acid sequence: CASSLGDSPYGYTF.

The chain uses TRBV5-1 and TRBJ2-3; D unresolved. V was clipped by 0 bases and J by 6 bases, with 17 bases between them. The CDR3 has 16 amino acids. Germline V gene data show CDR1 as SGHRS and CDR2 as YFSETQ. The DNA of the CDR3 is TGCGCCAGCAGCTTGGTGGTCGCGTCCGGCATGGATACGCAGTATTTT. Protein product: CASSLVVASGMDTQYF.